This T cell receptor (beta chain) was captured in a study of blood T cell repertoires in COVID-19. Across the study: Specimens from acute and convalescent COVID-19 originated in the United States, Italy and Spain. T cells, B-cell-depleted T cells, or PBMCs provided the cDNA or gDNA that served as material.

This clone was detected once. In the study's own analysis: Researchers report that nucleated cell counts were estimated from reference gene primer amplification. Assay used: immunoSEQ multiplex PCR; TCRdb lists only in-frame clones, some missing. The DNA gave D and trimming, while V, J and clone size come from that table. The data show about 98,000 clones, with 86% seen just once and over 9% held by the top ten. CDR3 length: 17 amino acids. V was pared by 3 bases and J by 2 bases, with 16 bases between. Germline values: CDR1 LNHDA, CDR2 SQIVND (reference sequence). The receptor comes from a man aged 45-60 years with acute or convalescent COVID-19. V and J are TRBV19 and TRBJ1-4; D is possibly TRBD1 (5 bases). The sample consisted of peripheral blood. The CDR3 sequence is CASSMAGGGRTNEKLFF. DNA for the CDR3: TGTGCCAGTAGTATGGCCGGGGGAGGGCGGACTAATGAAAAACTGTTTTTT.